This paragraph covers one TCR beta chain sequence. Its matching antigen is unknown. The source of the sample is a study of immune evolution from preneoplasia to lung adenocarcinoma. V was clipped by 1 base and J by 10 bases, with 10 bases between them. This CDR3 comprises 13 residues. Germline lookup yields CDR1 MDHEN and CDR2 SYDVKM. The table came from immunoSEQ multiplex PCR; TCRdb's copy has only in-frame clones and leaves some out. Counted here are around 41,000 clones, roughly four fifths occurring once; the ten biggest clones make up around 5%. Resections took place in Japan or China from about 2013 to 2017. Study observations and caveats: Top clone share appeared to fall from AAH through AIS, MIA, adenocarcinoma.

The rearrangement joins TRBV28 to TRBJ1-4; D might be TRBD1 (5 bases). Sequencing was carried out using FFPE invasive lung adenocarcinoma tissue. This clonotype was sampled from a person aged 55 to 75 with lung adenocarcinoma. In DNA form, the CDR3 reads TGTGCCAGCAGTTTATTGCGGGGACGAAAACTGTTTTTT. Encoded protein: CASSLLRGRKLFF.